The T cell receptor beta chain under discussion was sequenced for a study of technical replicates of blood from four donors. The assay was immunoSEQ multiplex PCR, and TCRdb's table has in-frame clones only and misses some. Of 70,000 to 95,000 clones listed, approximately 94% are singletons. The germline CDR1 and CDR2 sequences are SGDLS and YYNGEE. The trim removed 3 bases at V and 6 bases at J, leaving 14 bases unmatched. This CDR3 comprises 16 residues. A single count supports this clone. The rearrangement uses TRBV9 and TRBJ1-1, with 7 bases identical to TRBD1. The clonotype originates from a human donor in good health. Material: T cells isolated from PBMCs. CDR3 in DNA: TGTGCCAGCAGCGAGACCGAATTGACAGGGCTTGCTGAAGCTTTCTTT. Amino acids: CASSETELTGLAEAFF.